This T cell receptor beta chain originates from a study of OX40 agonist ivuxolimab in advanced cancers. Regarding the research as a whole: The costimulatory receptor OX40 (CD134) was targeted by ivuxolimab, a fully human IgG2 agonistic monoclonal antibody. The point of sequencing TCRbeta in the periphery was to test whether ivuxolimab changed TCR sequence diversity and drove clonal T-cell expansion. The monotherapy dose-escalation portion (N ≈ 55 patients) of the phase I ivuxolimab trial is reported in the paper. In the dose-escalation cohort, roughly 80% of patients were male, and the mean age was approximately 60 years, with a range of about 23 to 90. Of the approximately 50 dose-escalation patients, hepatocellular carcinoma was present in about 20, melanoma in some 15, renal cell carcinoma in 9 and head and neck cancer in 9. Patients were allowed to have had prior anti-PD-1, anti-PD-L1 or anti-CTLA-4 therapy, and approximately 40% of the dose-escalation patients had been treated with checkpoint inhibitors. Partial responses occurred in three dose-escalation patients: two with cutaneous melanoma and one with hepatocellular carcinoma. Intravenous ivuxolimab was administered to patients every 2 weeks at six dose levels: 0.01, 0.1, 0.3, 1.5, 3 and 10 mg/kg. Paper-wide results and their limitations: The antigen specificity of the clonally expanded peripheral T cells was not determined. Partial responders in the 0.1-3.0 mg/kg groups had among the lowest normalized peripheral clonal expansion, especially among CD8+ T cells. Low levels of normalized T-cell clonal expansion were also seen in some patients who did not respond. At doses of 0.1 to 3.0 mg/kg, clonal expansion of both CD4+ and CD8+ T cells in blood was seen between baseline and week 6. After ivuxolimab, more expanded clones were found on average in CD8+ T cells than in CD4+ T cells.

Concerning this clone itself: Its antigen specificity is not known. Per-nucleotide qualities are absent, and no much larger clonotype sits a single base away.

The trim is 8 bases for V and 8 bases for J, with a gap of 12 bases between the germline ends. The CDR3 measures 12 amino acids from cysteine to phenylalanine. The retained sequence is limited to the CDR3, 36 bases, with the frame set at the first base. Taken from the germline V gene, the CDR1 and CDR2 loops are MDHEN and SYDVKM. Genomic DNA was extracted from sorted cells for sequencing of the TCRbeta CDR3 region. TCRbeta CDR3 regions were sequenced using the immunoSEQ Assay. The clones in this table, taken by TCRdb from immuneACCESS, are in-frame only. Not every clone is retained; where verified, under half of the shortfall comes from an unresolved V gene, and the cause of the rest is unknown. A total of some 67,000 clones appear in this sample, about 85% of them only once. The ten largest clones add up to roughly 0.9% of the sample. The trial excluded patients who had a history of autoimmune disease or who were on systemic immunosuppression. Peripheral blood for TCR sequencing was drawn from every dose cohort at baseline, at cycle 4 day 1 and at cycle 7 day 1. Samples were obtained from an open-label, multicenter, first-in-human phase I dose-escalation trial of ivuxolimab. Adults with locally advanced or metastatic head and neck squamous cell, hepatocellular, melanoma or renal cell carcinoma were enrolled in the trial. Before TCR sequencing, CD4+ and CD8+ T cells were separately sorted from peripheral blood.

The TCR sequence derives from an adult with an advanced solid tumor such as melanoma, head and neck, liver or kidney cancer. The chain joins TRBV28 to TRBJ1-4; a confident D gene designation cannot be given. The sample consisted of CD4+ or CD8+ T cells sorted from blood, taken in a trial of the OX40 agonist ivuxolimab. At the DNA level, the sequence is TGTGCCAGCCTCGGGCAGGAAGAAAAACTGTTTTTT. It translates to CASLGQEEKLFF.